The clone carrying this T cell receptor beta chain was seen just once. The data belong to a study of control samples from healthy donors and cancer patients. Germline assignment: CDR1 MNHEY and CDR2 SVGEGT. The CDR3 loop spans 15 amino acids. V dropped 5 bases and J dropped 6 bases, with 20 bases sitting between them. The data were produced by immunoSEQ multiplex PCR, yet TCRdb's version contains in-frame clones alone and is incomplete. Found here are 150,000 to 200,000 clones, around 94% of them singletons; the top ten hold approximately 1.4%. The chain recombines TRBV6-2 or TRBV6-3 with TRBJ2-7; D assignment may be TRBD1 or TRBD2 (5 bases each). Sequencing was performed on blood. This TCR derives from a young woman in good health. DNA for the CDR3: TGTGCCAGCAGTCCCTGGGACGGACCTATGGGCGAGCAGTACTTC. This encodes CASSPWDGPMGEQYF.